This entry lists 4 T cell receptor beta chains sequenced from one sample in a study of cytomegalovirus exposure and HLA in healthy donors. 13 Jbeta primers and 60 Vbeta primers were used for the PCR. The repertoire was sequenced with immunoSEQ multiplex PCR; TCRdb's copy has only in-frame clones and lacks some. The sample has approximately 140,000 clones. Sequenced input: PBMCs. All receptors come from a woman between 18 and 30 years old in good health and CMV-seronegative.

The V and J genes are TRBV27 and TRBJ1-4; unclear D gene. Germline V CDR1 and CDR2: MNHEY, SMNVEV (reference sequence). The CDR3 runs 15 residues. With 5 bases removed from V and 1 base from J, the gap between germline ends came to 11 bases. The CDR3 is CASSDPAGTNEKLFF. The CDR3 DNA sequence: TGTGCCAGCAGTGACCCGGCGGGAACTAATGAAAAACTGTTTTTT.

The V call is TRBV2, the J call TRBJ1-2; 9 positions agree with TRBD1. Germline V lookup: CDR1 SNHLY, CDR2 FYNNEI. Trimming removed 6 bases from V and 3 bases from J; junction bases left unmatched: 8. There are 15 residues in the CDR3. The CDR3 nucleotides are TGTGCCAGCAGGCTACAGGGGGCCGAGGACTATGGCTACACCTTC. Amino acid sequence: CASRLQGAEDYGYTF.

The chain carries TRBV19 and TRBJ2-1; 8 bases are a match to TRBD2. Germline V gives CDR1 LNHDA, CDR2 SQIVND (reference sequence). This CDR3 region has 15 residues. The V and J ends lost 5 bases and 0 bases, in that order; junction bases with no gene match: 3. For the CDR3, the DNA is TGTGCCAGTAGTTCCGGGACTAGCTCCTACAATGAGCAGTTCTTC. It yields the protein CASSSGTSSYNEQFF. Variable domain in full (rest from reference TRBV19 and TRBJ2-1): DGGITQSPKYLFRKEGQNVTLSCEQNLNHDAMYWYRQDPGQGLRLIYYSQIVNDFQKGDIAEGYSVSREKKESFPLTVTSAQKNPTAFYLCASSSGTSSYNEQFFGPGTRLTVL.

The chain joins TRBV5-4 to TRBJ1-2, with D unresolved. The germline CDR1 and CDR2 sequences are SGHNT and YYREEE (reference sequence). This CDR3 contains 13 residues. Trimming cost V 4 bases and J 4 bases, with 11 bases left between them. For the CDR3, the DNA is TGTGCCAGCAGCGGCGGTGGGAGCTATGGCTACACCTTC. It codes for CASSGGGSYGYTF.